A single sample gave rise to the 3 T cell receptor beta chains below, sequenced in a study of cytomegalovirus exposure and HLA in healthy donors. The PCR employed 60 Vbeta primers together with 13 Jbeta primers. Some clones are missing from TCRdb's copy, which holds only in-frame ones; the method was immunoSEQ multiplex PCR. The sample lists about 150,000 clones, 75% to 85% occurring once. The sequenced material came from PBMCs. These receptors were collected from a man in his thirties or forties in good health and CMV-seropositive.

The chain is built from TRBV4-2 and TRBJ1-2; 7 positions agree with TRBD1. V was clipped by 0 bases and J by 5 bases; unmatched bases: 6. Looked up from germline, CDR1 is LGHNA and CDR2 is YNFKEQ. The CDR3 has 15 residues. As DNA, the CDR3 is TGTGCCAGCAGCCAAGATGTCCCCAGGGGGTATGGCTACACCTTC. It codes for CASSQDVPRGYGYTF.

This clone was counted between two and nine times. The chain uses TRBV28 and TRBJ1-1; unclear D gene. V was pared by 5 bases and J by 8 bases, with 21 bases between. CDR1 is MDHEN and CDR2 is SYDVKM in the germline V gene. The CDR3 loop spans 15 amino acids. DNA for the CDR3: TGTGCCAGCAGTCCTACCAGGAGGGTACCTTCAGAAGCTTTCTTT. Amino acid sequence: CASSPTRRVPSEAFF.

V and J are TRBV9 and TRBJ2-5; 7 bases match TRBD2. CDR1 SGDLS and CDR2 YYNGEE come from the germline V gene. V gave up 4 bases and J gave up 4 bases; unmatched junction bases: 7. This CDR3 comprises 14 residues. For the CDR3, the DNA is TGTGCCAGCAGCCCTCTGGGACTACTAGAGACCCAGTACTTC. Its protein is CASSPLGLLETQYF.